These T cell receptor beta chains were read from a single sample in a study of cytomegalovirus exposure and HLA in healthy donors. Method: immunoSEQ multiplex PCR; TCRdb's copy keeps in-frame clones and lacks some. The sample holds 160,000 or so clones; 81% are singletons and the top ten take around 14%. The sample comprised PBMCs. Every receptor here comes from a woman aged 50 to 65 in good health and CMV-seronegative. The CDR3 runs from the conserved cysteine through the conserved F or W. D genes are given only for firm matches. Some rows have no size entry. The others give once, few or many, or a class for an expanded clone.

-	TRBV27	TRBJ1-1	-	TGTGCCAGCAGTTTAGTATCGCAGGCCATGAACACTGAAGCTTTCTTT	CASSLVSQAMNTEAFF
-	TRBV7-8	TRBJ2-2	-	TGTGCCAGCAGCTTAGGGCGGACAGAACTTTTAAACACCGGGGAGCTGTTTTTT	CASSLGRTELLNTGELFF
TRBD1	TRBV18	TRBJ2-5	-	TGTGCCAGCTCACAAGGGGCAGGGGGCGAGACCCAGTACTTC	CASSQGAGGETQYF
-	TRBV14	TRBJ2-7	-	TGTGCCAGCAGCCAATTCAGGTACGAGCAGTACTTC	CASSQFRYEQYF
-	TRBV9	TRBJ1-2	-	TGTGCCAGCAGCGACTCCGGCGACCCCAGGGTGGGTGGCTACACCTTC	CASSDSGDPRVGGYTF
TRBD1	TRBV6-1	TRBJ2-5	-	TGTGCCAGCAGGACCCCAGGGGGAGAGACCCAGTACTTC	CASRTPGGETQYF
-	TRBV7-2	TRBJ1-2	-	TGTGCCAGCAGCCGGACGGGGAACTATGGCTACACCTTC	CASSRTGNYGYTF
-	TRBV19	TRBJ1-4	-	TGTGCCAGTAGGTCCGGGGGTAGAGCAACTAATGAAAAACTGTTTTTT	CASRSGGRATNEKLFF
-	TRBV7-2	TRBJ1-1	-	TGTGCCAGCATCCCTTACGGTACAGGCGCCAAGAACACTGAAGCTTTCTTT	CASIPYGTGAKNTEAFF
TRBD2	TRBV6-5	TRBJ2-3	-	TGTGCCAGCAACCTAGCGGGAGCAGATACGCAGTATTTT	CASNLAGADTQYF
-	TRBV10-3	TRBJ2-7	-	TGTGCCATCAGCGGGGGGCAGCCCTACGAGCAGTACTTC	CAISGGQPYEQYF
-	TRBV7-2	TRBJ2-7	once	TGTGCCAGCAGCTTAGCAGGGGATTCCTACGAGCAGTACTTC	CASSLAGDSYEQYF
TRBD2	TRBV19	TRBJ2-1	-	TGTGCCAGTAGACGGACTAGCGGGCCCCACAATGAGCAGTTCTTC	CASRRTSGPHNEQFF
TRBD1	TRBV5-1	TRBJ2-5	-	TGCGCCAGCAGCTTAGGTACAGGGGGAGAGACCCAGTACTTC	CASSLGTGGETQYF
-	TRBV7-8	TRBJ1-6	few	TGTGCCAGCAGCTTAAGGTCTGGGCAGGGCTCCTATAATTCACCCCTCCACTTT	CASSLRSGQGSYNSPLHF
TRBD2	TRBV4-3	TRBJ2-7	-	TGCGCCAGCAGCCAAGAGCGGGAGAGAGCCTACGAGCAGTACTTC	CASSQERERAYEQYF
TRBD1	TRBV13	TRBJ2-5	-	TGTGCCAGCAGCACTCGGGACAGGGGGTTAAAGACCCAGTACTTC	CASSTRDRGLKTQYF
-	TRBV4-3	TRBJ1-2	once	TGCGCCAGCAGCCAAGATTTGTCTCGCTATGGCTACACCTTC	CASSQDLSRYGYTF
-	TRBV9	TRBJ2-7	few	TGTGCCAGCAGCTTCGGACACTCCTCCTACGAGCAGTACTTC	CASSFGHSSYEQYF
-	TRBV9	TRBJ1-5	-	TGTGCCAGCAGCGTAGGTAGGAGCTTCAATCAGCCCCAGCATTTT	CASSVGRSFNQPQHF
TRBD1	TRBV5-6	TRBJ1-5	-	TGTGCCAGCAGCCCCTGGACAGGGACGAGCAATCAGCCCCAGCATTTT	CASSPWTGTSNQPQHF
TRBD2	TRBV18	TRBJ2-5	-	TGTGCCAGCTCACCACCTCAAGCGGGGGCCCAGGAGACCCAGTACTTC	CASSPPQAGAQETQYF
TRBD2	TRBV7-9	TRBJ2-1	-	TGTGCCAGCAGCTTAGGACGAGGACTAGCGGGAGTCGACAATGAGCAGTTCTTC	CASSLGRGLAGVDNEQFF
TRBD1	TRBV29-1	TRBJ1-1	-	TGCAGCGGGAGGGACAGGGGGCGAAACACTGAAGCTTTCTTT	CSGRDRGRNTEAFF
TRBD1	TRBV19	TRBJ1-2	-	TGTGCCAGTAGTGGCGACAGGGGCCTGGGGTACACCTTC	CASSGDRGLGYTF
-	TRBV6-5	TRBJ2-4	-	TGTGCCAGCAGTAGGGACACAGCGGACATTCAGTACTTC	CASSRDTADIQYF
TRBD1	TRBV11-1	TRBJ1-3	-	TGTGCCAGCAGCCAAGCAGGTCGCCGGGGACAGGACTCTGGAAACACCATATATTTT	CASSQAGRRGQDSGNTIYF
-	TRBV6-1	TRBJ2-7	-	TGTGCCAGCAGTGACAGGGGCAGGGGGGCCTACGAGCAGTACTTC	CASSDRGRGAYEQYF